The 9 T cell receptor beta chains given below trace back to one sample, sequenced in a study of T cells after yellow fever vaccination. TCRdb ran MiXCR on the 5' RACE reads and lists one entry per CDR3 protein. The data show about 260,000 distinct CDR3 sequences, around 3.5% seen once. Source: PBMCs, taken 15 days after the yellow fever booster vaccination. These receptors originate from a man in his late teens or twenties who received the YFV17D yellow fever vaccine.

This clonotype showed up many times. The V and J genes are TRBV11-3 and TRBJ2-3; 7 bases are shared with TRBD2. Germline V gene lookup returns CDR1 SGHNT and CDR2 YENEEA. The CDR3 runs to 15 residues. V dropped 5 bases and J dropped 0; count of bases not matched to a gene: 5. This CDR3 reads CASSPSRGSTDTQYF. The CDR3 DNA reads TGTGCCAGCAGCCCATCGCGGGGGAGCACAGATACGCAGTATTTT.

This clonotype was detected many times. This chain uses TRBV27 with TRBJ2-2; possibly TRBD1 for D (6 bases). Looked up from germline, CDR1 is MNHEY and CDR2 is SMNVEV (reference sequence). CDR3 size: 17 residues. Trimming took 5 bases from V and 0 from J, leaving 16 bases between them. CDR3 nucleotide sequence: TGTGCCAGCAGTCCCCTCCGACAGGAAGCGAACACCGGGGAGCTGTTTTTT. Translating it yields CASSPLRQEANTGELFF.

This clonotype occurred many times. The chain joins TRBV5-6 to TRBJ1-1; 10 bases map to TRBD1. Germline CDR1 and CDR2: SGHDT and YYEEEE. The CDR3 is made up of 15 amino acids. J lost 4 bases, V lost 3 bases, and 6 bases had no gene match. The CDR3 is CASSWTGGKGTEAFF. The CDR3 coding sequence is TGTGCCAGCAGCTGGACAGGGGGTAAAGGCACTGAAGCTTTCTTT.

There are many counts of this clonotype. The chain is built from TRBV20-1 and TRBJ2-3; 11 bases map to TRBD2. Looked up from germline, CDR1 is DFQATT and CDR2 is SNEGSKA (reference sequence). This CDR3 is 15 amino acids long. Trimming took 5 bases from V and 4 from J; bases not matched to a gene: 8. The CDR3 is CSALTTSGDADTQYF. CDR3 in DNA: TGCAGTGCTCTTACGACTAGCGGGGACGCAGATACGCAGTATTTT.

There are many counts of this clonotype. The V call is TRBV20-1, the J call TRBJ1-1; possibly TRBD1 for D (5 bases). Germline lookup yields CDR1 DFQATT and CDR2 SNEGSKA (reference sequence). This CDR3 has 14 amino acids. Trimming took 3 bases from V and 1 from J, leaving 12 bases between them. Here the CDR3 reads CSASSRVENTEAFF. CDR3 sequence (DNA): TGCAGTGCTAGCTCCAGGGTCGAGAACACTGAAGCTTTCTTT.

Many counts were recorded for this clonotype. J is TRBJ2-7 and V is TRBV7-8; D may be TRBD1 or TRBD2 (6 bases each). From germline, CDR1 is SGHVS and CDR2 FQNEAQ. CDR3 length equals 16 residues. Trimming left V 0 bases short and J 2 bases short, with 14 bases between. The CDR3 protein is CASSLAFGGATYEQYV. The CDR3 DNA reads as TGTGCCAGCAGCTTAGCATTCGGGGGCGCCACCTACGAGCAGTACGTC.

This clonotype was counted many times. The chain uses TRBV20-1 and TRBJ2-1; 9 bases agree with TRBD2. CDR1 DFQATT and CDR2 SNEGSKA come from the germline V gene (reference sequence). V trimming: 6 bases; J trimming: 3 bases; junction bases outside the gene matches: 6. This CDR3 is 14 amino acids long. The CDR3 coding sequence is TGCAGTGCCCCCTTAGCGGGGGACTACAATGAGCAGTTCTTC. Encoded protein: CSAPLAGDYNEQFF.

This clonotype showed up many times. The V and J genes are TRBV4-1 and TRBJ2-1; 9 nucleotides match TRBD2. Trimming removed 6 bases from V and 3 bases from J; junction bases left unmatched: 9. The CDR3 consists of 16 residues. CDR1 and CDR2 from the germline V gene are MGHRA and YSYEKL. CDR3: CASRPYAGGIYNEQFF. In nucleotides, the CDR3 is TGCGCCAGCAGACCCTATGCGGGGGGGATCTACAATGAGCAGTTCTTC.

The sample holds many counts of this clonotype. CDR3 sequence (DNA): TGCGCCAGCCAGCCAAGGGCGGAGCGGCCCCCTAATTATTACGAGCAGTACGTC. It codes for CASQPRAERPPNYYEQYV. The J gene is TRBJ2-7, the V gene TRBV4-3; weak D call: TRBD2 (5 bases). V was cut by 8 bases and J by 4 bases, with 30 bases left in between. CDR3 size: 18 residues. Germline loops: CDR1 LGHNA, CDR2 YSLEER.